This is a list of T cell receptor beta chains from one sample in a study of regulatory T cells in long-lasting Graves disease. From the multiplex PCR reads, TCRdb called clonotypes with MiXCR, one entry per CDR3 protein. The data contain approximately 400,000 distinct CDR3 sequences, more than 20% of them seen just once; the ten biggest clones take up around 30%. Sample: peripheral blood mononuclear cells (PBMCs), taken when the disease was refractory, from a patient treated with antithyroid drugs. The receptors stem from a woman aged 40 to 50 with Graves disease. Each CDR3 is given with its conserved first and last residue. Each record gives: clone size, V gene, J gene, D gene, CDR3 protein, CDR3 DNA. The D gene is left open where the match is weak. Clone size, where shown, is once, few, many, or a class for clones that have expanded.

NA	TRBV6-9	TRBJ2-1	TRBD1	CASSYGPRGLNEQFF	TGTGCCAGCAGTTACGGGCCAAGGGGGCTCAATGAGCAGTTCTTC
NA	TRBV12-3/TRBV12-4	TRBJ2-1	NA	CADGGSNYNEQFF	TGTGCCGATGGCGGATCTAACTACAATGAGCAGTTCTTC
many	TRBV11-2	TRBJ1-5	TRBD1	CASSSRGTGAQPQHF	TGTGCCAGCAGCTCAAGAGGGACAGGGGCGCAGCCCCAGCATTTT
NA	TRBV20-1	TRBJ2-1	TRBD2	CSVSGLASPRKVHEQFF	TGCAGTGTTTCGGGACTAGCGAGCCCTCGCAAGGTCCATGAGCAGTTCTTC
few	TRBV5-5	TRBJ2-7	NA	CASSSGTLLSEQYF	TGTGCCAGCAGCTCCGGGACCCTCCTGTCCGAGCAGTACTTC
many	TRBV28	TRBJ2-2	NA	CASSNPFGGPPGELFF	TGTGCCAGCAGTAACCCTTTTGGAGGGCCCCCCGGGGAGCTGTTTTTT
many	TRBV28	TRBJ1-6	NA	CASSREGGAVSPLHF	TGTGCCAGCAGCAGGGAAGGGGGTGCTGTTTCACCCCTCCACTTT
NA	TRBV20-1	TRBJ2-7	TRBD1	CSARDRTRIYEQYF	TGCAGTGCTAGGGACAGGACACGGATATACGAGCAGTACTTC
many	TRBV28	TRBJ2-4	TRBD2	CASSYFSGRGPDIQYF	TGTGCCAGCAGCTATTTTAGCGGGAGAGGCCCGGACATTCAGTACTTC
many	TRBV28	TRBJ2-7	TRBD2	CASSLIAGSSYEQYF	TGTGCCAGCAGCCTAATAGCGGGAAGCTCCTACGAGCAGTACTTC
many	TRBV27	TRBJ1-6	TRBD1	CASSLSGGQGSPLHF	TGTGCCAGCAGTTTATCGGGCGGACAGGGTTCACCCCTCCACTTT
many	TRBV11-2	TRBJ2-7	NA	CASSRGNEQYF	TGTGCCAGCAGTCGGGGCAACGAGCAGTACTTC
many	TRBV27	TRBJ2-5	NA	CASSLIPRETQYF	TGTGCCAGCAGTTTAATCCCTCGGGAGACCCAGTACTTC
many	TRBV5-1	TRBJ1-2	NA	CASSYTGHSVYGYTF	TGCGCCAGCAGCTACACTGGACATTCCGTATATGGCTACACCTTC
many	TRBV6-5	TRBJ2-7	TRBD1	CASSYRDRGGEQYF	TGTGCCAGCAGTTACCGGGACAGGGGCGGCGAGCAGTACTTC
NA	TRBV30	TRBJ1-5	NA	CAWSGTDQPQHF	TGTGCCTGGAGTGGGACAGATCAGCCCCAGCATTTT
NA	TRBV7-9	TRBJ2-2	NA	CASSLVGDSGYTGELFF	TGTGCCAGCAGCTTAGTGGGGGATAGCGGATACACCGGGGAGCTGTTTTTT
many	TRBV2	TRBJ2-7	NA	CASRVGPHEQYF	TGTGCCAGCAGAGTAGGGCCCCACGAGCAGTACTTC
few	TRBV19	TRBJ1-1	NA	CASSLPAAMNTEAFF	TGTGCCAGTTCTCTTCCGGCGGCTATGAACACTGAAGCTTTCTTT
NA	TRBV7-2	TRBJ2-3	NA	CASSLVPGGLSDTQYF	TGTGCCAGCAGCTTAGTTCCAGGCGGATTGAGCGATACGCAGTATTTT
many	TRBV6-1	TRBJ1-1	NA	CASSEIPGHLNTEAFF	TGTGCCAGCAGTGAGATTCCAGGGCATCTGAACACTGAAGCTTTCTTT
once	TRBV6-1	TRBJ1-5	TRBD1	CASSEHFGTGGFQPQHF	TGTGCCAGCAGCGAACATTTCGGGACAGGGGGTTTCCAGCCCCAGCATTTT
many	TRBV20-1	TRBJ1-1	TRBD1	CSARRTGIGTEAFF	TGCAGTGCTAGACGGACAGGGATAGGGACTGAAGCTTTCTTT
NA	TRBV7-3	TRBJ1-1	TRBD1	CASSFPGTGPPRNTEAFF	TGTGCCAGCAGCTTCCCCGGGACAGGGCCTCCCAGGAACACTGAAGCTTTCTTT
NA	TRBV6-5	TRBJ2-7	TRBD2	CASSSSTSGVYEQYF	TGTGCCAGCAGTTCCTCGACTAGCGGGGTCTACGAGCAGTACTTC
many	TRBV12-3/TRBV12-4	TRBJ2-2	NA	CASRPRTPGPRSGELFF	TGTGCCAGCAGACCGCGGACTCCGGGACCCAGGTCCGGGGAGCTGTTTTTT